The sequence of this TCR beta chain was determined in a study of cytomegalovirus exposure and HLA in healthy donors. Overall study results and limits: Association of a missense DCLRE1C variant with TCR beta V- and J-gene trimming was reported in a later analysis. Most subjects' HLA-A and HLA-B alleles were reportedly predicted from TCR beta sequences. There were 160 or so TCR beta chains listed as cytomegalovirus-associated. What a later analysis showed was that several of the most significant clusters appeared linked to common viral pathogens.

Germline V lookup: CDR1 SEHNR, CDR2 FQNEAQ (reference sequence). Trimming took 0 bases from V and 5 from J, leaving 7 bases between them. This CDR3 is built from 13 residues. This clone was found once. What it binds is not known. The study ran its PCR with 60 Vbeta and 13 Jbeta primers. Some clones are missing from TCRdb's copy, which holds only in-frame ones; the method was immunoSEQ multiplex PCR. The repertoire includes approximately 110,000 clones, approximately 80% of them detected once, and approximately 0.24% sits in the top ten. This receptor was taken from a man between 45 and 60 years old in good health and CMV-seronegative. The chain carries TRBV7-9 and TRBJ1-1; TRBD1 is a possible D gene (6 bases). The sample comprised PBMCs. The CDR3 DNA reads as TGTGCCAGCAGCTTAGCACAGGGAACTGAAGCTTTCTTT. Translating it yields CASSLAQGTEAFF.